This paragraph reports one T cell receptor beta chain. Per the study methods: Amplification of reference gene primers was used by the study to estimate nucleated cell counts. Generated by immunoSEQ multiplex PCR, the TCRdb table keeps only in-frame clones and is missing some. Clone size and the V and J calls come from that table; the DNA yielded D and trimming. The sample has about 68,000 clones, 80% to 90% seen once; the top ten hold almost 1.5%. J was trimmed by 5 bases and V by 3 bases; bases with no gene match: 5. The CDR3 extends over 16 amino acids. Germline V gives CDR1 LGHDT, CDR2 YNNKEL (reference sequence). The sample belongs to a study of blood T cell repertoires in COVID-19. Across the whole study: Nucleic acid was either cDNA or gDNA, and it came from T cells, B-cell-depleted T cells, or PBMCs.

Sequenced material: peripheral blood. This clonotype originated in a woman aged 55-69 years with acute or convalescent COVID-19. The chain combines TRBV3-1 (or the pseudogene TRBV3-2) with TRBJ2-2; 11 bases are a match to TRBD2. In DNA form, the CDR3 reads TGTGCCAGCAGCCAGCTCGGGACTAGCGGAACCGGGGAGCTGTTTTTT. This sequence encodes CASSQLGTSGTGELFF.